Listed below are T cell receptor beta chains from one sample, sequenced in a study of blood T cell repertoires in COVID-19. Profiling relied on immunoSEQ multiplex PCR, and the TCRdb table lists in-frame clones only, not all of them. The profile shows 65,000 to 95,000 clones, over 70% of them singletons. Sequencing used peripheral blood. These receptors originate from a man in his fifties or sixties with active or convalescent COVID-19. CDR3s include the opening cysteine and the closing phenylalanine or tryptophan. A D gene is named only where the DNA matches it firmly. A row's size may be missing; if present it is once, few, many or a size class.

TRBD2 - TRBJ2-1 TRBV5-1 TGCGCCAGCAGCCAAGAGCGGGGGGGCCTGGAAGAGCAGTTCTTC CASSQERGGLEEQFF
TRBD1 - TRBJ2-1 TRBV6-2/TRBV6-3 TGTGCCAGCAGTTACCCACTGACAGGGCAGATTTACAATGAGCAGTTCTTC CASSYPLTGQIYNEQFF
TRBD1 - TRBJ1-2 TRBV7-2 TGTGCCAGCAGCTTAGGGGGGGCCGACAGGGGAGACAGCTACACCTTC CASSLGGADRGDSYTF
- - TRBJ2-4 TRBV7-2 TGTGCCAGCAGCGGTTTGGCTAAAAACATTCAGTACTTC CASSGLAKNIQYF
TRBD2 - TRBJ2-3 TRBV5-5 TGTGCCAGCAGCACAGGACTAGGCACAGATACGCAGTATTTT CASSTGLGTDTQYF
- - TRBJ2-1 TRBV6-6 TGTGCCAGCAGCCCCCCACAGAACTCCTACAATGAGCAGTTCTTC CASSPPQNSYNEQFF
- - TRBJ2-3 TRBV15 TGTGCCACCAGCAGAGATCTGGGGGGGGCATCCATTTTGGATACGCAGTATTTT CATSRDLGGASILDTQYF
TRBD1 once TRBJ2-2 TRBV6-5 TGTGCCAGCTCCAGACAGGGGGCGTTCACCGGGGAGCTGTTTTTT CASSRQGAFTGELFF
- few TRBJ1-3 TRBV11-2 TGTGCCAGCAGCTTTCAGTCCTCTGGAAACACCATATATTTT CASSFQSSGNTIYF
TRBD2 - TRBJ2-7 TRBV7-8 TGTGCCAGCAGCCACCCAGGGGGACTAGCGGGGGGTTCCTACGAGCAGTACTTC CASSHPGGLAGGSYEQYF
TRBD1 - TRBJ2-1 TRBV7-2 TGTGCCAGCAGCCCTAGAGAAGGGGGCCTTCGGAATGAGCAGTTCTTC CASSPREGGLRNEQFF
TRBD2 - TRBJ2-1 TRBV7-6 TGTGCCAGCAGCTTAGAGGTGACTAGCGGGCACAATGAGCAGTTCTTC CASSLEVTSGHNEQFF
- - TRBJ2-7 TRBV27 TGTGCCAGCAGTTTTACAGGCTTGTCCTACGAGCAGTACTTC CASSFTGLSYEQYF
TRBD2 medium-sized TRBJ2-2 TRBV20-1 TGCAGTGCTAGTCCGGGACTAGCACGGGGTAATAGCGGGGAGCTGTTTTTT CSASPGLARGNSGELFF
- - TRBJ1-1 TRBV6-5 TGTGCCAGCTCGAGGTTGAGAAACACTGAAGCTTTCTTT CASSRLRNTEAFF
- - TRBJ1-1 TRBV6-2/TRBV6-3 TGTGCCAGCAGTTACTCGACAAAGGGGTACACTGAAGCTTTCTTT CASSYSTKGYTEAFF
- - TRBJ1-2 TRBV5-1 TGCGCCAGCCCGTTCTTCCCCCAGGGGAAATCGGCCTATGGCTACACCTTC CASPFFPQGKSAYGYTF
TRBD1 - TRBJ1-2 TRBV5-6 TGTGCCAGCAGCTTGTCCGGGACAGGGAATTATGGCTACACCTTC CASSLSGTGNYGYTF
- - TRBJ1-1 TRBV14 TGTGCCAGCAGCCAGACACAGGGATTGGTTGAAGCTTTCTTT CASSQTQGLVEAFF
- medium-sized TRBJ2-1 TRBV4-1 TGCGCCAGCAGCCAAGATGTAAATAGTGGTCCGAGTGAGCAGTTCTTC CASSQDVNSGPSEQFF
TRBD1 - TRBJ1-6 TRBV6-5 TGTGCCAGCAGGATGGAGACAGGGAGAGCACCCCTCCACTTT CASRMETGRAPLHF
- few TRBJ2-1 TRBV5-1 TGCGCCAGCAGTGTGGCTTTCAATGAGCAGTTCTTC CASSVAFNEQFF
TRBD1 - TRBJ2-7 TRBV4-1 TGCGCCAGCAGCCAACGGACAGGGGGCTCCTACGAGCAGTACTTC CASSQRTGGSYEQYF
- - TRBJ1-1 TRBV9 TGTGCCAGCAGCGTCGGACTCCTCTCTGAAGCTTTCTTT CASSVGLLSEAFF
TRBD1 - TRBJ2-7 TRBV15 TGTGCCACCAGCAGAGAAGGGGGCGGGTACGAGCAGTACTTC CATSREGGGYEQYF
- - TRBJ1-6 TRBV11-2 TGTGCCAGCAGAAGAGGCAGGGAACTCTCCTATAATTCACCCCTCCACTTT CASRRGRELSYNSPLHF
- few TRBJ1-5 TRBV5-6 TGTGCCAGCAGCTTGTTGCAGGGGAGCAATCAGCCCCAGCATTTT CASSLLQGSNQPQHF
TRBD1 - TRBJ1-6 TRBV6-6 TGTGCCACTACGAATAGGGGACAGGCCAATTCACCCCTCCACTTT CATTNRGQANSPLHF
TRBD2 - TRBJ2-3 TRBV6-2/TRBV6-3 TGTGCCAGCAGCCCGCCGGCGGGGGGCTCAGGGACCCCCACAGATACGCAGTATTTT CASSPPAGGSGTPTDTQYF
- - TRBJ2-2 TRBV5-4 TGTGCCAGCAGCTTGGCGGGAAACACCGGGGAGCTGTTTTTT CASSLAGNTGELFF
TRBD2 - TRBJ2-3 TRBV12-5 TGTGCTAGTGGTTTGGTACAGACTAGCGGGGCGGCAGATACGCAGTATTTT CASGLVQTSGAADTQYF
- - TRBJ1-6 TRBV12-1 TGTGCCAGCAGCTCGAGGGTGTCTTCACCCCTCCACTTT CASSSRVSSPLHF
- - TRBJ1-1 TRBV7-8 TGTGCCAGCAGCTTAGAACAGGGGAACACTGAAGCTTTCTTT CASSLEQGNTEAFF
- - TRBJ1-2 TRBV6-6 TGTGCCAGCAGTTACGTGACAATTCAGGCTAACTATGGCTACACCTTC CASSYVTIQANYGYTF
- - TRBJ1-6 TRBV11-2 TGTGCCAGCAGCTCATTCGGTGGGGGGGCAGATAAATCACCCCTCCACTTT CASSSFGGGADKSPLHF
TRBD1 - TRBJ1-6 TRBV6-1 TGTGCCAGCAGTGAGACAGGGAAAGGCAATTCACCCCTCCACTTT CASSETGKGNSPLHF
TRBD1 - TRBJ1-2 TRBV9 TGTGCCAGCAGCGTAGTTGGACAGGGGGCCTTGAGGGGCTACACCTTC CASSVVGQGALRGYTF
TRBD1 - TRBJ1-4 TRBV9 TGTGCCAGCGAGGGGGCGAGGGGGATACTGTTTTTT CASEGARGILFF
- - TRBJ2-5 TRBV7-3 TGTGCCAGCAGCCCCGGGACTGCCCTGGGAGAGACCCAGTACTTC CASSPGTALGETQYF
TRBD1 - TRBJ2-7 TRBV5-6 TGTGCCAGCAGCCCCGGGACAGGGGACTACGAGCAGTACTTC CASSPGTGDYEQYF
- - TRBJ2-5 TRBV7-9 TGTGCCACCACGTCGGGGGAGACCCAGTACTTC CATTSGETQYF
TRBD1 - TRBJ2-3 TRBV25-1 TGTGCCAGCAGTGAATTATACAGGGGGACAGATACGCAGTATTTT CASSELYRGTDTQYF
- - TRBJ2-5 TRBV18 TGTGCCAGCTCACCAGGCACAGAAGAGACCCAGTACTTC CASSPGTEETQYF
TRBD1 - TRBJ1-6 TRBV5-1 TGCGCCAGCAGTTATTCAGGGGGCGGAATTGGTTCACCCCTCCACTTT CASSYSGGGIGSPLHF
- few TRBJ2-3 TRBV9 TGTGCCAGCAGCGAAGGGGGGGGCCAACGGGATACGCAGTATTTT CASSEGGGQRDTQYF
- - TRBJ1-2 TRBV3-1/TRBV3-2 TGTGCCAGCGCCCGGGAAGGGAGCTATGGCTACACCTTC CASAREGSYGYTF
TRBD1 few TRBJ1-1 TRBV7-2 TGTGCCAGCAGCCGGGGACAGGGGAGGATGGCTGAAGCTTTCTTT CASSRGQGRMAEAFF
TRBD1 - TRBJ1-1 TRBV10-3 TGTGCCATCAGCGGACAGGGCGTGGACACTGAAGCTTTCTTT CAISGQGVDTEAFF
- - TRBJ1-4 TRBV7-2 TGTGCCAGCAGCTTAGATGTGCGGGATAATGAAAAACTGTTTTTT CASSLDVRDNEKLFF
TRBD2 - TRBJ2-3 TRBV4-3 TGCGCCAGCAGCCGGAGGGCGGGGAGGGGCGGCACAGATACGCAGTATTTT CASSRRAGRGGTDTQYF